These 25 T cell receptor beta chains were all obtained from the same sample, sequenced in a study of T cell responses to AZD1222 COVID-19 vaccine (dated by TCRdb to the early 2020s). This sample's time point label indicates: about 28 days (+/-7) after the second vaccine dose. The treatment or condition label on this specimen signifies: meningococcal conjugate vaccine given as trial control. Library construction relied on the immunoSEQ multiplex PCR assay. In TCRdb, the immuneACCESS table is reduced to in-frame sequences with V and J assigned. These tables do not hold every clone; where another copy was compared, an unresolved V gene accounts for under half, and the others remain unexplained. This sample has over 200,000 clones in its table, and approximately 94% of those were observed once. Over 1.5% of the sample is in the top ten clones. Sequencing was performed on peripheral blood, taken 28 days after the second dose of the MenACWY control vaccine. The receptors derive from an adult who received the MenACWY meningococcal vaccine as a control.

The rearrangement uses TRBV4-2 and TRBJ2-1, with 13 positions matching TRBD2. CDR1 LGHNA and CDR2 YNFKEQ come from the germline V gene. V shed 4 bases, J shed 4 bases, and the junction held 7 bases outside the gene matches. The CDR3 is 17 amino acids. DNA for the CDR3: TGTGCCAGCAGCCGACAACTAGCGGGAGGGAGATACAATGAGCAGTTCTTC. It translates to CASSRQLAGGRYNEQFF.

The chain employs TRBV10-3 and TRBJ2-7; 7 nucleotides match TRBD1. The V segment lost 4 bases and the J segment 1 base; nucleotides outside the gene matches: 13. CDR3 length: 17 residues. Germline V gives CDR1 ENHRY, CDR2 SYGVKD. CDR3 DNA sequence: TGTGCCATCAGTGCGGCTACCCTTGGGACAGTTTCCTACGAGCAGTACTTC. Its protein is CAISAATLGTVSYEQYF.

This chain uses TRBV5-1 with TRBJ1-2, with 10 positions matching TRBD1. The CDR3 has 15 residues. The V and J ends lost 0 bases and 3 bases, in that order; junction bases with no gene match: 2. CDR1 and CDR2 from the germline V gene are SGHRS and YFSETQ. This chain's CDR3 is CASSLAGQGDYGYTF. CDR3 sequence (DNA): TGCGCCAGCAGCTTGGCCGGACAGGGGGACTATGGCTACACCTTC.

The chain joins TRBV3-1 (or the pseudogene TRBV3-2) to TRBJ2-5; 9 bases agree with TRBD2. Germline loops: CDR1 LGHDT, CDR2 YNNKEL (reference sequence). The length of the CDR3 is 15 residues. Trimming cost V 0 bases and J 5 bases; bases outside gene matches: 4. CDR3: CASSQEREGFETQYF. The CDR3 DNA follows: TGTGCCAGCAGCCAAGAGCGGGAGGGGTTTGAGACCCAGTACTTC.

V is TRBV4-3 and J is TRBJ2-7, with unresolved D. Germline lookup yields CDR1 LGHNA and CDR2 YSLEER. The CDR3 is 14 amino acids. V was pared by 1 base and J by 0 bases, with 7 bases between. The CDR3 region is CASSQGQSSYEQYF. The CDR3 DNA follows: TGCGCCAGCAGCCAAGGCCAGAGCTCCTACGAGCAGTACTTC.

The J gene is TRBJ2-3, the V gene TRBV4-1; D uncertain. Trimming took 5 bases from V and 6 from J, leaving 18 bases between them. The CDR3 runs to 15 residues. Per germline, CDR1 MGHRA and CDR2 YSYEKL. The CDR3 loop is CASSVQISGRDTQYF. As DNA, the CDR3 is TGCGCCAGCAGCGTACAGATATCGGGCCGGGATACGCAGTATTTT.

The chain carries TRBV6-5 and TRBJ1-6; no clear D gene. The CDR3 runs 13 residues. The V gene's germline CDR1 is MNHEY and CDR2 SVGAGI. Trimming pared 11 bases from V and 6 bases from J, leaving 14 bases between. The CDR3 region has the DNA TGTGCCGTCACGGACCGCCTTAATTCACCCCTCCACTTT. Translation gives CAVTDRLNSPLHF.

The gene calls are TRBV6-5 and TRBJ2-6; D is possibly TRBD1 (5 bases). In germline, CDR1 is MNHEY, CDR2 SVGAGI. The V gene lost 7 bases and the J gene lost 1 base, with 11 bases spanning the gap. This CDR3 has 15 residues. CDR3 loop: CASTLDRSGANVLTF. The CDR3 DNA is TGTGCCAGCACTCTAGACAGATCTGGGGCCAACGTCCTGACTTTC.

This rearrangement joins TRBV6-1 to TRBJ1-3; D ambiguous. The CDR3 runs to 15 residues. With 0 bases removed from V and 1 base from J, the gap between germline ends came to 7 bases. Germline CDR1 is MNHNS and CDR2 is SASEGT. CDR3 DNA: TGTGCCAGCAGTGAAGCGCTGGTATCTGGAAACACCATATATTTT. It specifies CASSEALVSGNTIYF.

This chain joins TRBV6-2 or TRBV6-3 and TRBJ2-1; D is uncertain. Germline loops: CDR1 MNHEY, CDR2 SVGEGT. Trimming shortened V by 5 bases and J by 9 bases, and 14 bases separated the two germline ends. CDR3 length: 13 residues. In DNA form, the CDR3 reads TGTGCCAGCAGTCAAGGTGGGTTAGGTGAGCAGTTCTTC. This encodes CASSQGGLGEQFF.

The J gene is TRBJ2-1, the V gene TRBV14; perhaps TRBD1 as D (6 bases). Germline assignment: CDR1 SGHDN and CDR2 FVKESK. Trimming shortened V by 4 bases and J by 4 bases, and 14 bases separated the two germline ends. CDR3 length: 15 residues. As DNA, the CDR3 is TGTGCCAGCAGCCTCCAGGACAGTTTTTACAATGAGCAGTTCTTC. Translated: CASSLQDSFYNEQFF.

As DNA, the CDR3 is TGTGCCAGCAGCTTAACGAGTACAGATACGCAGTATTTT. It specifies CASSLTSTDTQYF. V usage is TRBV13 and J usage is TRBJ2-3; D is ambiguous. The V gene lost 2 bases and the J gene lost 3 bases, with 6 bases spanning the gap. CDR1 is PRHDT and CDR2 is FYEKMQ in the germline V gene (reference sequence). The CDR3 loop spans 13 amino acids.

V gene TRBV5-1 combines with J gene TRBJ2-2, with TRBD1 matching over 8 bases. The CDR3 is 15 residues long. Germline V CDR1 and CDR2: SGHRS, YFSETQ. V dropped 1 base and J dropped 5; count of bases not matched to a gene: 4. CDR3 sequence (DNA): TGCGCCAGCAGCTTGACAGGGGGAGGAACCGGGGAGCTGTTTTTT. Translating it yields CASSLTGGGTGELFF. Using reference TRBV5-1 and TRBJ2-2 for the parts outside the CDR3, the full variable domain is KAGVTQTPRYLIKTRGQQVTLSCSPISGHRSVSWYQQTPGQGLQFLFEYFSETQRNKGNFPGRFSGRQFSNSRSEMNVSTLELGDSALYLCASSLTGGGTGELFFGEGSRLTVL.

The chain is built from TRBV28 and TRBJ2-7, with D perhaps matching TRBD2 (6 bases). Germline-derived CDR1 and CDR2 are MDHEN and SYDVKM. This CDR3 region has 15 residues. Between the trimmed V and J ends, which lost 4 bases and 2 bases, there was a span of 15 bases. The CDR3 here is CASSSGTPSPYEQYF. CDR3 bases: TGTGCCAGCAGTTCCGGGACTCCGTCCCCCTACGAGCAGTACTTC.

V usage is TRBV11-2 and J usage is TRBJ2-7; D call uncertain. V was cut by 1 base and J by 0 bases, with 7 bases left in between. From germline, CDR1 is SGHAT and CDR2 FQNNGV. The CDR3 covers 14 residues. Here the CDR3 reads CASSLVLTSYEQYF. CDR3 DNA: TGTGCCAGCAGCTTAGTACTAACCTCCTACGAGCAGTACTTC.

V and J are TRBV2 and TRBJ1-2, with D tentatively TRBD1 (5 bases). The CDR3 extends over 14 amino acids. V lost 0 bases, J lost 5 bases, and 10 bases lay in between. Per germline, CDR1 SNHLY and CDR2 FYNNEI. CDR3 bases: TGTGCCAGCAGTGAAGCGGGGCAGCTATATGGCTACACCTTC. It encodes CASSEAGQLYGYTF.

The J gene is TRBJ2-7, the V gene TRBV12-3 or TRBV12-4, with D perhaps assigned TRBD1 or TRBD2 (6 bases each). The V end lost 7 bases, the J end lost 6 bases, and 10 bases lay between the germline ends. The CDR3 is 11 amino acids. The CDR3 DNA is TGTGCCAGCACACAGGGAGGCGAGCAGTACTTC. This codes for CASTQGGEQYF.

The chain has TRBV28 and TRBJ1-1; possibly TRBD1 for D (5 bases). Germline CDR1 reads MDHEN; CDR2 reads SYDVKM. V lost 5 bases and J 11 bases, leaving 12 bases between the germline ends. This CDR3 contains 11 residues. CDR3 nucleotides: TGTGCCAGCAGTGACCAGGGCGAGGCTTTCTTT. Its translation: CASSDQGEAFF.

The J gene is TRBJ2-1, the V gene TRBV27, with 7 bases fitting TRBD2. This CDR3 comprises 16 residues. Germline V gene lookup returns CDR1 MNHEY and CDR2 SMNVEV (reference sequence). V lost 0 bases, J lost 9 bases, and 11 bases stayed unmatched. As DNA, the CDR3 is TGTGCCAGCAGTTTATCGGGGGGGAATTTTGTAGGTGAGCAGTTCTTC. It specifies CASSLSGGNFVGEQFF.

This chain connects TRBV28 to TRBJ1-2, with 9 bases identical to TRBD1. The V segment lost 4 bases and the J segment 5 bases; nucleotides outside the gene matches: 8. The germline gives CDR1 MDHEN, CDR2 SYDVKM. The CDR3 is 15 amino acids. The CDR3 spells CASSSTGTGNYGYTF. As DNA, the CDR3 is TGTGCCAGCAGTTCAACCGGGACAGGGAATTATGGCTACACCTTC.

This rearrangement joins TRBV27 to TRBJ1-2, with 7 bases lining up with TRBD1. Germline V lookup: CDR1 MNHEY, CDR2 SMNVEV (reference sequence). The junction had 10 bases not matched to a gene; V was cut back by 5 bases and J by 4 bases. The CDR3 totals 15 residues. CDR3 residues: CASSPSGGQGYGYTF. The CDR3 DNA reads TGTGCCAGCAGTCCTTCAGGGGGACAAGGCTATGGCTACACCTTC.

The chain has TRBV30 and TRBJ2-7; no firm D call. The CDR3 is 12 amino acids. Trimming took off 1 base at V and 5 bases at J, with 9 bases between the two ends. Per the germline V gene, CDR1 is GTSNPN and CDR2 is SVGIG (reference sequence). DNA of the CDR3: TGTGCCTGGAGTGAAGAGAGTAACGAGCAGTACTTC. Translation gives CAWSEESNEQYF.

The CDR3 loop is CASSPGGGEKLFF. CDR3 bases: TGTGCCAGCAGCCCAGGGGGGGGTGAAAAACTGTTTTTT. The chain carries TRBV12-3 or TRBV12-4 and TRBJ1-4; 7 bases map to TRBD1. The V and J ends lost 6 bases and 7 bases, in that order; junction bases with no gene match: 5. The CDR3 contains 13 residues.

The chain uses TRBV13 and TRBJ1-6; tentatively, D is TRBD1 (5 bases). Germline V CDR1 and CDR2: PRHDT, FYEKMQ (reference sequence). V dropped 0 bases and J dropped 9 bases, with 9 bases sitting between them. This CDR3 is 14 amino acids long. The CDR3 DNA reads TGTGCCAGCAGCTTAGGGCAGGGTCGTTCACCCCTCCACTTT. Residues: CASSLGQGRSPLHF.

The chain has TRBV6-1 and TRBJ2-7; no firm D call. CDR3 length: 13 amino acids. V was clipped by 2 bases and J by 3 bases, with 8 bases between them. Per germline, CDR1 MNHNS and CDR2 SASEGT. As DNA, the CDR3 is TGTGCCAGCAGTGAACGGAGTGTCTACGAGCAGTACTTC. This gives the protein CASSERSVYEQYF.